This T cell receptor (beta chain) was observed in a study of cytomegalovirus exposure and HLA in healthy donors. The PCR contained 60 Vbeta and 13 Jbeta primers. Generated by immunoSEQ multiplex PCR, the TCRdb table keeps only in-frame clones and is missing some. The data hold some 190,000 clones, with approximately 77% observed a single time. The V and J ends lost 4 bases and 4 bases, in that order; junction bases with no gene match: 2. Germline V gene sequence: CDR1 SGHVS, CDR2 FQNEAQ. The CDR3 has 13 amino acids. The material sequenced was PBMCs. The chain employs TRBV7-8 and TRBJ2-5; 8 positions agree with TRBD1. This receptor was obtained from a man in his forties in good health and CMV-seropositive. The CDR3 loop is CASSSGQGETQYF. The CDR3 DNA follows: TGTGCCAGCAGCTCCGGACAGGGAGAGACCCAGTACTTC.